The TCR beta chain described here comes from a study of Tregs in tolerant kidney transplant recipients. Unstimulated Tregs (CD4+CD25+CD127-) and CD4+CD25- non-Tregs were sorted from PBMCs. About this clone itself: Its antigen is not identified.

The table came from immunoSEQ multiplex PCR; TCRdb's copy has only in-frame clones and leaves some out. The sample has 30,000 or so clones. Study-wide results and limits: For some patients, primers changed over time, blocking nucleotide-level comparison. In tolerant patients, donor-specific Tregs outgrew total Tregs, suggesting antigen-driven expansion. Expanding Tregs on activated donor B cells appeared to best identify donor-specific TCRbeta clones.

The receptor was derived from a human donor who received a combined kidney and bone marrow transplant. The sequencing here drew on CD8+ T cells from blood, taken before the transplant.

The CDR3 loop is CASSFLFDRPGNQPQHF. The DNA read from the CDR3 is TGTGCCAGTAGTTTCCTCTTCGACAGGCCAGGCAATCAGCCC. The gene calls are TRBV19 and TRBJ1-5; possible D gene TRBD1, 6 bases. The CDR3 extends 3 residues past the end of the read, so its final part is completed from the germline J gene. The CDR3 is made up of 17 amino acids. Germline V CDR1 and CDR2: LNHDA, SQIVND (reference sequence). Trimming removed 5 bases at V and 2 bases at J, with 19 bases between. Looking up the rest from reference TRBV19 and TRBJ1-5 gives the full variable domain: DGGITQSPKYLFRKEGQNVTLSCEQNLNHDAMYWYRQDPGQGLRLIYYSQIVNDFQKGDIAEGYSVSREKKESFPLTVTSAQKNPTAFYLCASSFLFDRPGNQPQHFGDGTRLSIL.